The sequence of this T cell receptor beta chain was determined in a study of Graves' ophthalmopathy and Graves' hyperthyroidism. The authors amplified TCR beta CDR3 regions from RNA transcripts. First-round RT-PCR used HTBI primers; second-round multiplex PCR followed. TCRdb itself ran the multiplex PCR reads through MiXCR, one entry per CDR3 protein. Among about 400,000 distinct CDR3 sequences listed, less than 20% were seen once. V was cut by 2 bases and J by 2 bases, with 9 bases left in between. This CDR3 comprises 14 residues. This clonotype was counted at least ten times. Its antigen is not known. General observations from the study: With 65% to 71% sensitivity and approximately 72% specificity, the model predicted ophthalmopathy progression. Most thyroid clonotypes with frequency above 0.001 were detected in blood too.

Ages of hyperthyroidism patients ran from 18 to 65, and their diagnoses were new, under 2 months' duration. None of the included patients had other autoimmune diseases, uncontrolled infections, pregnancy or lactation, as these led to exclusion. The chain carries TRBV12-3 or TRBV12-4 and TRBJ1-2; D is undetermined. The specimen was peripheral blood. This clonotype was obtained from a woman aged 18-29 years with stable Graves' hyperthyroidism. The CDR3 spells CASSLSLRNYGYTF. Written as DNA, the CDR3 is TGTGCCAGCAGTTTATCCCTTCGGAACTATGGCTACACCTTC.